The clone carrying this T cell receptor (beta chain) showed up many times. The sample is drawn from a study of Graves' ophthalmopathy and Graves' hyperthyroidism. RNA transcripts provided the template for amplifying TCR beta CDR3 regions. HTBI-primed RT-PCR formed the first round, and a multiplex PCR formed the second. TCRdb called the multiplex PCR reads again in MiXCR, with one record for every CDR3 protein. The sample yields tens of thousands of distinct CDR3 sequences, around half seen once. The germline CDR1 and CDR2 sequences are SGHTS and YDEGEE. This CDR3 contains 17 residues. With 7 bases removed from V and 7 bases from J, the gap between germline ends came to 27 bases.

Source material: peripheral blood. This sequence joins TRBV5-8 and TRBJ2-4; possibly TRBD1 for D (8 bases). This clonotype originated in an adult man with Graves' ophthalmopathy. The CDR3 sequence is CASPPRTGRGSWNIQYF. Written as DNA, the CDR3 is TGTGCCAGCCCCCCCCGGACAGGGCGCGGGAGCTGGAACATTCAGTACTTC.